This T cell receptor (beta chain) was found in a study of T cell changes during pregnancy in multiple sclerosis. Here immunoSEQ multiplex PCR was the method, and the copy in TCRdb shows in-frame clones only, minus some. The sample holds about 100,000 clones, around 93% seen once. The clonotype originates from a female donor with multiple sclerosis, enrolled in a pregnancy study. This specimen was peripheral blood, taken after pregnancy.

The CDR3 reads CASSRGRRDHQETQYF. CDR3 nucleotides: TGTGCCAGCAGCCGTGGACGGAGGGACCACCAAGAGACCCAGTACTTC. The chain recombines TRBV7-2 with TRBJ2-5, with D perhaps TRBD2 (6 bases). The V end lost 5 bases, the J end lost 0 bases, and 16 bases lay between the germline ends. CDR3 length: 16 amino acids. Germline V lookup: CDR1 SGHTA, CDR2 FQGNSA.